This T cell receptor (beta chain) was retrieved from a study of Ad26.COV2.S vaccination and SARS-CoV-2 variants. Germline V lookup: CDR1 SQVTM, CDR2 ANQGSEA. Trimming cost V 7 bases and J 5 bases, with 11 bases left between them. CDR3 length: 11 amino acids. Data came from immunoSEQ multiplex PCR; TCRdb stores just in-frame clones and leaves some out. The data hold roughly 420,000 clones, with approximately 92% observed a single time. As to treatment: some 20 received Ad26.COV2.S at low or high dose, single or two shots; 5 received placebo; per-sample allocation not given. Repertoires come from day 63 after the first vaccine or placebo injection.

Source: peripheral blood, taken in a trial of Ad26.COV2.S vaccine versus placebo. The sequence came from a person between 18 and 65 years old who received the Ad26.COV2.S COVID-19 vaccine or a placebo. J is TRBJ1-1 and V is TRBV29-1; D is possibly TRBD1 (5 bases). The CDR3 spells CSGREGTEAFF. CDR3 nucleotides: TGCAGCGGAAGAGAGGGGACTGAAGCTTTCTTT.